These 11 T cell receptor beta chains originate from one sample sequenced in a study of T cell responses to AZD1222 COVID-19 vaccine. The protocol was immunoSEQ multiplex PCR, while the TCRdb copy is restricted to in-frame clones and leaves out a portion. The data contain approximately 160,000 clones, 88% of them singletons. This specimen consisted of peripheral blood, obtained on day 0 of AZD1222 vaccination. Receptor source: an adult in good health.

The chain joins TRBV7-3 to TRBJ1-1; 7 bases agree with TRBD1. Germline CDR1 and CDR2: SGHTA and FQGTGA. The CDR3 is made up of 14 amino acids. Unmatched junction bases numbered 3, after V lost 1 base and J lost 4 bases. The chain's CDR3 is CASSLMTGPTEAFF. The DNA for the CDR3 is TGTGCCAGCAGCTTAATGACAGGGCCCACTGAAGCTTTCTTT.

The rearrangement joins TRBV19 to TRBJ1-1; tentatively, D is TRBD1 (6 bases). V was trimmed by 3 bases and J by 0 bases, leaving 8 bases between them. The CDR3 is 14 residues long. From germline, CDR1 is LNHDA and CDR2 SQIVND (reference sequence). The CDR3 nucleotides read TGTGCCAGTAGTATTGGACAGATGAACACTGAAGCTTTCTTT. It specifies CASSIGQMNTEAFF.

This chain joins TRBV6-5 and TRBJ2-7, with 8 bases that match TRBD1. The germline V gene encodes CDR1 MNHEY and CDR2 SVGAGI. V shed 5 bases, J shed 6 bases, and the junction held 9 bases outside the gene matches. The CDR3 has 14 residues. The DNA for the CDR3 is TGTGCCAGCAGTAACCCGGGACAGGAGATCGAGCAGTACTTC. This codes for CASSNPGQEIEQYF.

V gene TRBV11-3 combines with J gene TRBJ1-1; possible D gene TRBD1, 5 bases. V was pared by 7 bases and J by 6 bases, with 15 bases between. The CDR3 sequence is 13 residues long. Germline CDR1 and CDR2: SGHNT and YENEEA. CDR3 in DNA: TGTGCCAGCAAGCGGGGCTCCCCCGCTGAAGCTTTCTTT. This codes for CASKRGSPAEAFF.

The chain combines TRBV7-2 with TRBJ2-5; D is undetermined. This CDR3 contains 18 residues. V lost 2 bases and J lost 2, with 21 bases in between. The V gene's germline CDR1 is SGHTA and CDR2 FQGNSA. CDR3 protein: CASSLRPPGSRTQETQYF. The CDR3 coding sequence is TGTGCCAGCAGCTTAAGACCCCCGGGCAGCAGAACACAAGAGACCCAGTACTTC.

The CDR3 nucleotides read TGTGCCAGCAGCTTGAGTCAGGGTGCCACTGAAGCTTTCTTT. It specifies CASSLSQGATEAFF. V gene TRBV5-4 combines with J gene TRBJ1-1; D perhaps matches TRBD1 (5 bases). V lost 1 base and J lost 4, with 11 bases in between. Germline-derived CDR1 and CDR2 are SGHNT and YYREEE (reference sequence). This CDR3 is built from 14 residues.

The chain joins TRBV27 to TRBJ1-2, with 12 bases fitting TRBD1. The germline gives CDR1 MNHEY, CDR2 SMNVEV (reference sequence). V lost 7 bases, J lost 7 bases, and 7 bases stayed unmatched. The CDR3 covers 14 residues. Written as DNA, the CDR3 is TGTGCCAGCAAGCGGGGGACAGGGGGCGGTGGCTACACCTTC. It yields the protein CASKRGTGGGGYTF.

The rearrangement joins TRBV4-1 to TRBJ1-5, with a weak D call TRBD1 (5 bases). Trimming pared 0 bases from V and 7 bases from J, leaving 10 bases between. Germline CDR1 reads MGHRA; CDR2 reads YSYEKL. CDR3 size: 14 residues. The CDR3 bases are TGCGCCAGCAGCCAAGATCCGGGGGGGCAGCCCCAGCATTTT. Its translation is CASSQDPGGQPQHF.

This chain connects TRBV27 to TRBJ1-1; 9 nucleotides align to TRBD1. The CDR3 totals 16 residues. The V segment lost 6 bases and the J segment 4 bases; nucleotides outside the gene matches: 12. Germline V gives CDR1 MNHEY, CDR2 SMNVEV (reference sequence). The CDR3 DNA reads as TGTGCCAGCAGACCCAGGACAGGGGTGGTTGGCACTGAAGCTTTCTTT. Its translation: CASRPRTGVVGTEAFF.

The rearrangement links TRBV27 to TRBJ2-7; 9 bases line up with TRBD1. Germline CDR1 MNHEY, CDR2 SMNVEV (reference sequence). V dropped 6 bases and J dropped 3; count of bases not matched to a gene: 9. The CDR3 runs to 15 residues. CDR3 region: CASRKPGQGFYEQYF. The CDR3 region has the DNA TGTGCCAGCAGGAAACCGGGACAGGGATTCTACGAGCAGTACTTC.

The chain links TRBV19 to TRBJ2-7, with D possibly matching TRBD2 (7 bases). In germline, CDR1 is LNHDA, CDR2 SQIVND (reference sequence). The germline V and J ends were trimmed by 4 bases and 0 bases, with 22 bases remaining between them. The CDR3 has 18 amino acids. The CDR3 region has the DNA TGTGCCAGTAGTACACGGACAGCGACCGGGACTAACTCCTACGAGCAGTACTTC. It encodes CASSTRTATGTNSYEQYF.